Here is one TCR beta chain with its context. Which antigen it targets is not known. Per-nucleotide qualities are absent, and no much larger clonotype sits a single base away. V and J lose 6 bases and 6 bases, and a span of 17 bases separates them. The CDR3 measures 14 amino acids from cysteine to phenylalanine. Just the 42-base CDR3 DNA is kept, in frame starting at base 1. Via the germline V gene (reference sequence), CDR1 is WNHNN and CDR2 SYGVQD. Library construction relied on the immunoSEQ multiplex PCR assay. High-throughput TCR-beta CDR3 sequencing of genomic DNA from most patients was performed by Adaptive Biotechnologies. In the authors' own workflow: Adaptive's ImmunoSEQ software supplied the TCR sequencing data for 18 patients, while MiXCR and VDJtools were used to process a few other patients. CDR3 nucleotide sequences shared between donor and recipient were removed because their origin could not be assigned. To be classed as alloreactive, a clone needed at least 2-fold expansion over unstimulated cells and a minimum CFSE-low frequency of 0.002% (template counts) or 0.001% (read counts). Clones were considered mappable if detected in sequenced pre-transplant spleen, lymph node, or MLR CFSE-low populations of the donor or recipient. Cumulative frequency of alloreactive clones was calculated as a percentage of all sequences weighted by copy number. TCRdb retrieved this table from immuneACCESS and kept in-frame rearrangements only. Not all clones are present; in checked studies, unresolved V genes account for under half, and no reason is known for the remainder. The V and J calls and clone size were taken over from that table, and D and trimming were inferred from the DNA. This sample comprises about 39,000 clones, 90% to 95% of them detected only once. The ten largest clones represent about 4% of the sample.

These data originate in a study of graft-versus-host responses after intestinal transplantation (dated by TCRdb to the early 2020s). Context from the whole study: The transplants that recipients got were multivisceral, liver-intestinal, or isolated intestinal. Anti-thymocyte globulin induction was given to all recipients, followed by maintenance tacrolimus and steroids for around three years. Bulk TCR-beta CDR3 sequencing was used to track graft-versus-host and host-versus-graft alloreactive T cell clones in the graft, circulation and bone marrow after intestinal transplantation. To identify alloreactive clones, pre-transplant mixed lymphocyte reaction products were sequenced and compared with unstimulated pre-transplant donor and recipient T cells. A cohort of some 24 intestinal transplant recipients, including one retransplant, was enrolled, and a few patients lacking pretransplant specimens were excluded. A peak of at least 4% donor T cells among recipient peripheral blood mononuclear cells was the definition used for donor T cell macrochimerism. Rather than being sequenced by the commercial service, samples from a few later patients were sequenced in-house on an Illumina MiSeq and processed with MiXCR. What the work shows at the level of the full study, not this receptor alone: Early after transplant, peak levels of circulating GvH clones were found to be associated with declines in HvG clones. GvH clones were detected in recipient bone marrow, and some of these GvH clones were observed earlier in ileal mucosa or blood, consistent with an intestinal mucosal origin. In patients with donor T cell macrochimerism, the allografts had high GvH to HvG T cell clonal ratios. The relatively low number and heterogeneity of intestinal transplant patients limited the conclusions.

Blood samples were collected up to 4 times in the first month after transplant and then at least monthly when available. The sequencing here drew on PBMCs, taken less than 750 days after intestinal transplantation. This TCR came from a human patient who received an intestinal transplant, so some T cells may come from the graft donor. The chain was built from TRBV10-1 and TRBJ1-1; matching of 5 bases hints at TRBD1 as the D gene. The DNA sequence follows: TGCGCCAGCAGACTCTCACCCGGGGACGCTGAAGCTTTCTTT. Its protein is CASRLSPGDAEAFF.